This T cell receptor beta chain was found in a study of T cells in narcolepsy. Findings of the study overall: Some memory CD4+ repertoires had no autoreactive clone sequences.

Sequencing used immunoSEQ multiplex PCR; TCRdb keeps in-frame clones, though not all of them. The sample consists of some 30,000 clones, 78% of them appearing once. In regard to this clone: Antigen specificity is unknown.

Germline CDR1 is MNHNS and CDR2 is SASEGT. V was pared by 5 bases and J by 7 bases, with 18 bases between. The CDR3 has 14 amino acids. The TCR sequence derives from a human donor with narcolepsy. The chain combines TRBV6-1 with TRBJ2-7; D is possibly TRBD2 (5 bases). The sequenced sample was CD45RA- memory CD4+ T cells from PBMCs. The CDR3 spells CASSLMRASEEQYF. The CDR3 DNA reads as TGTGCCAGCAGTCTCATGAGGGCAAGTGAGGAGCAGTACTTC.